Listed below are T cell receptor beta chains from one sample, sequenced in a study of regulatory T cells in long-lasting Graves disease. TCRdb reanalysed the multiplex PCR reads using MiXCR and keeps one entry per CDR3 protein. The sample consists of 400,000 to 500,000 distinct CDR3 sequences, around 15% of them appearing once. The same sample was also used in a study of T cells in Graves' hyperthyroidism and ophthalmopathy.

The starting material was peripheral blood mononuclear cells (PBMCs), obtained at new diagnosis, from a patient treated with antithyroid drugs. The receptors shown here come from a young woman with Graves disease. Both conserved end residues are part of each CDR3. Rows give clone size only sometimes, using once, few, many, or a class for an expanded clone.

many	TRBV19	TRBJ2-7	15	CASSMGDREPYEQYF
many	TRBV7-2	TRBJ2-3	15	CASSSRQISTDTQYF
many	TRBV7-9	TRBJ1-2	11	CASRRDYGYTF
.	TRBV9	TRBJ2-4	15	CASSVSSGVGNIQYF
many	TRBV7-2	TRBJ1-1	14	CASSYVQRGGEAFF
few	TRBV14	TRBJ1-4	16	CTSSHRTGGASEKLFF
many	TRBV10-3	TRBJ1-1	15	CAISEGLDRNTEAFF
.	TRBV4-1	TRBJ1-1	14	CASSQGNGNTEAFF
many	TRBV6-2/TRBV6-3	TRBJ2-2	14	CASRGSRTTGELFF
many	TRBV7-2	TRBJ1-6	13	CASSSTGDSPLHF
few	TRBV29-1	TRBJ2-7	13	CSAGQGNSYEQYF
many	TRBV24-1	TRBJ1-2	14	CATSGRNRRYGYTF